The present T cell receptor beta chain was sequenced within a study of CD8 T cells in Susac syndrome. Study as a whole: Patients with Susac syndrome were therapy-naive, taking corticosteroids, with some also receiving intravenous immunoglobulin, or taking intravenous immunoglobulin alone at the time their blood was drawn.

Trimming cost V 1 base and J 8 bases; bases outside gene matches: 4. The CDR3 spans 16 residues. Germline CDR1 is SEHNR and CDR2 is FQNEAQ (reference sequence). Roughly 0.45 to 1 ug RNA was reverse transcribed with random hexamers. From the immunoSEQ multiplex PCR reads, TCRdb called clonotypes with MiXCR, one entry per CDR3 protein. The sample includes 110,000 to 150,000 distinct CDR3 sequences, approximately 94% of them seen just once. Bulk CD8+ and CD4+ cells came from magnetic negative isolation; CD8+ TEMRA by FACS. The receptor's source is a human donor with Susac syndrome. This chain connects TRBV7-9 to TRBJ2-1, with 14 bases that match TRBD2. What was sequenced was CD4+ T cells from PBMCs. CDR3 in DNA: TGTGCCAGCAGCTTAGGGGGGACTAGCGGGAGCGATGAGCAGTTCTTC. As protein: CASSLGGTSGSDEQFF.